This T cell receptor beta chain comes out of a study of spatial heterogeneity in lung cancer (dated by TCRdb to between 2018 and 2021). About the full investigation: More beta-chain than alpha-chain transcripts were consistently detected, likely reflecting higher beta-chain transcript abundance. The study quantitatively compared TCR alpha and beta repertoires across multiple tumor regions, matched nontumor lung and blood in non-small cell lung cancer. Nonsynonymous mutation counts, determined by whole-exome sequencing of tumor tissue, were related to features of the TCR repertoire. In the raw uncorrected reads, each unique combination of TCR and UMI appeared more than ten times on average. Both alpha and beta chains were TCR-sequenced in a few hundred tumor regions, 64 matched nontumor lung samples and around 50 PBMC samples obtained at surgery.

The method behind the library was 5' RACE. Sequencing was performed on a NextSeq 500. In the TCR library protocol, a unique molecular identifier was attached to each TCR cDNA molecule so that PCR and sequencing errors could be corrected. The authors' pipeline ran thus. TCR identification, UMI-based error correction and CDR3 extraction were all carried out with Decombinator tools. TCRs above a frequency of 2 per 1,000, corresponding to the top 1% of the tumor frequency distribution, were defined as expanded. Renyi diversity was calculated using the R vegan package after each repertoire was subsampled 100 times to 5,000 TCRs. CDR3 similarity networks were constructed using string-kernel similarity of amino acid triplets, with links drawn between CDR3s whose pairwise similarity was above 0.82. TCRdb applied fastp at Q25 and MiXCR to the public reads, then kept only in-frame beta chains. Entries are consolidated by CDR3 protein sequence, retaining the most common genes and DNA. The V and J calls were not made by the authors but by TCRdb's processing. Present in this sample are about 35,000 distinct CDR3 sequences, 3.1% of which were seen just once. Jointly, the top ten make up about 37% of the sample.

Details on this clonotype: No cognate antigen has been identified for it. Qualities for individual bases were not recorded, and no much larger clone is one base off.

In the paper's terms, the time point label means: sample taken at primary tumor resection. Donors were 65 to 85 patients with early-stage, untreated non-small cell lung cancer from the lung TRACERx cohort. For TCR sequencing, whole RNA was extracted from tumor and nontumor lung tissue, or from cryopreserved PBMC samples, and no cell sorting was done. Only patients for whom sufficient RNA was available from at least two tumor regions were selected for TCR sequencing. Tumor and adjacent nontumor lung specimens were reviewed by a lung pathologist before selection. The study at large found these results: Confirming at a functional level the hypothesis that regional TCRs recognize regional mutations was considered to require additional single-cell paired TCR alpha and beta sequencing.

Per the germline V gene (reference sequence), SEHNR is the CDR1 and FQNEAQ is the CDR2. V is trimmed back by 5 bases and J by 2 bases, and the junction contains 5 bases that no gene match accounts for. Its CDR3 holds 14 amino acids, cysteine through phenylalanine. The sequence is cut down to CDR3 DNA, 42 bases in frame from base 1. The sample here was normal lung tissue next to the tumor, taken at surgery. The sequence was collected from a male donor with early-stage non-small cell lung cancer. The sequence is built from TRBV7-9 and TRBJ1-1; TRBD1 lines up with 7 middle nucleotides. The sequenced DNA: TGTGCCAGCAGCACACGGGACAGAAACACTGAAGCTTTCTTT. This translates into CASSTRDRNTEAFF.